This T cell receptor (beta chain) was captured by sequencing in a study of OX40 agonist ivuxolimab in advanced cancers. Across the study: A male proportion of under 90% was recorded, with mean age about 60 years and range roughly 23 to 79. Three partial responders included one hepatocellular carcinoma patient and two cutaneous melanoma patients. Overall study results and limits: Among T cells, CD8+ cells averaged more expanded clones than CD4+ cells.

TCRdb's copy holds only in-frame clones and misses some; the assay was immunoSEQ multiplex PCR. The table has approximately 50,000 clones, approximately 80% seen once; the top ten hold roughly 3.9%. This clone was counted once. Its antigen is not identified. The CDR3 extends over 12 amino acids. The V gene lost 8 bases and the J gene lost 4 bases, with 11 bases spanning the gap. In germline, CDR1 is MDHEN, CDR2 SYDVKM. Baseline, cycle 4 day 1, and cycle 7 day 1 were the blood sampling points. The source of this sequence is an adult with an advanced solid tumor such as melanoma, head and neck, liver or kidney cancer. The chain uses TRBV28 and TRBJ2-5; D uncertain. The source was CD4+ or CD8+ T cells sorted from blood, collected in a trial of the OX40 agonist ivuxolimab. This chain's CDR3 is CASVSTVETQYF. CDR3 nucleotide sequence: TGTGCCAGCGTGAGCACAGTAGAGACCCAGTACTTC. Looking up the rest from reference TRBV28 and TRBJ2-5 gives the full variable domain: DVKVTQSSRYLVKRTGEKVFLECVQDMDHENMFWYRQDPGLGLRLIYFSYDVKMKEKGDIPEGYSVSREKKERFSLILESASTNQTSMYLCASVSTVETQYFGPGTRLLVL.